This T cell receptor (beta chain) was sequenced for a study of blood T cell repertoires in COVID-19. Study-wide background: Samples of COVID-19 (acute and convalescent) were obtained from the United States, Italy and Spain. In each case, the material was cDNA or gDNA derived from T cells, B-cell-depleted T cells, or PBMCs.

In the original workflow: Reference gene primer amplification gave nucleated cell count estimates. Using immunoSEQ multiplex PCR, the repertoire was profiled, and TCRdb retains in-frame clones only, with some absent. Clone size and the V and J calls come from that table; the DNA yielded D and trimming. The table records fewer than 200,000 clones, around 77% of them present only once. Germline V gene lookup returns CDR1 SGHRS and CDR2 YFSETQ. The CDR3 is 16 residues long. V dropped 1 base and J dropped 7 bases, with 20 bases sitting between them. The chain carries TRBV5-1 and TRBJ1-1, with a weak D call TRBD1 (6 bases). This receptor was obtained from a man between 65 and 79 years old with active or convalescent COVID-19. The specimen sequenced was peripheral blood. This CDR3 reads CASSLSAGAGANEAFF. Written as DNA, the CDR3 is TGCGCCAGCAGCTTGTCGGCGGGTGCAGGGGCGAATGAAGCTTTCTTT.